The entry below describes one TCR beta chain. The V and J ends lost 0 bases and 6 bases respectively, with 11 bases between them. This CDR3 comprises 14 residues. Per the germline V gene, CDR1 is MNHEY and CDR2 is SVGAGI. The sample comes from a study of blood T cell repertoires in COVID-19. Study-wide context: T cells, B-cell-depleted T cells, or PBMCs provided the cDNA or gDNA that served as material.

The repertoire was sequenced with immunoSEQ multiplex PCR; TCRdb's copy has only in-frame clones and lacks some. The table has under 250,000 clones, over 80% seen once. The sequence derives from a woman in her 70s with active or convalescent COVID-19. The sample consisted of peripheral blood. This rearrangement joins TRBV6-5 to TRBJ2-5; a possible D gene is TRBD1 (6 bases). CDR3 nucleotide sequence: TGTGCCAGCAGTTACTCCGGGACACGGAAGACCCAGTACTTC. Translation: CASSYSGTRKTQYF.